This is a list of T cell receptor beta chains from one sample in a study. TCRdb re-derived calls from the 5' RACE reads in MiXCR, one entry per CDR3 protein. The sample gives 500 to 600 distinct CDR3 sequences, roughly 9.8% of which show up once; around a quarter is in the top ten. The material sequenced was total memory T cells from blood PBMCs. All receptors come from a male donor with HIV. The CDR3 runs from the conserved cysteine through the conserved F or W.

TRBJ2-1 TRBV14 CASSQLGRSRDEQFF
TRBJ1-4 TRBV11-1 CASSPWTGSGEKLFF
TRBJ2-2 TRBV5-1 CASSNLQGAAGELFF
TRBJ1-5 TRBV6-2/TRBV6-3 CASSNVRGAGSNQPQHF
TRBJ2-7 TRBV28 CASTRGQGVYEQYF
TRBJ1-5 TRBV6-2/TRBV6-3 CASSYSRVGASNQPQHF
TRBJ2-5 TRBV5-6 CASSFGRETQYF
TRBJ1-5 TRBV7-2 CASSPPGGRSNQPQHF
TRBJ1-1 TRBV29-1 CSGATTGPTEAFF
TRBJ1-1 TRBV11-1 CASSSDRLSNTEAFF
TRBJ2-7 TRBV10-3 CAISESRGGTRYF
TRBJ2-1 TRBV6-5 CASSSSPGVGYNEQFF
TRBJ1-2 TRBV10-3 CAISALVTTGRSPHYGYTF
TRBJ2-7 TRBV3-1 CASSQGIEQYF
TRBJ1-1 TRBV7-2 CASSRDRGGTEAFF
TRBJ2-1 TRBV27 CASSWTGGSYNEQFF
TRBJ1-5 TRBV15 CATSRARGGNQPQHF
TRBJ1-1 TRBV12-3/TRBV12-4 CASNQQGSTEAFF
TRBJ1-2 TRBV15 CATSPDVERNYGYTF
TRBJ2-1 TRBV5-4 CASSLETGYNEQFF
TRBJ2-7 TRBV7-2 CASSLVLAQQYF
TRBJ2-3 TRBV9 CASSVAGGDTDTQYF
TRBJ1-1 TRBV18 CASSQTEMNTEAFF
TRBJ2-7 TRBV29-1 CSVEDRAGGPFEQYF
TRBJ1-2 TRBV12-3/TRBV12-4 CASSRTGNYGYTF
TRBJ2-7 TRBV6-1 CVSSRNLAGGPSEQYF
TRBJ2-3 TRBV13 CASSHYLLGTSGSPLRADTQYF
TRBJ2-1 TRBV7-2 CASSRSGTANEQFF
TRBJ1-2 TRBV16 CASSPGNYGYTF
TRBJ2-7 TRBV5-1 CASSLGQGYYEQYF
TRBJ2-7 TRBV5-1 CASSYRTGPTYEQYF
TRBJ1-5 TRBV30 CAWTRDSNQPQHF
TRBJ2-7 TRBV4-3 CASSQRTATYEQYF
TRBJ2-7 TRBV11-1 CASSLVGSGSYEQYF
TRBJ2-2 TRBV29-1 CSVITGGGTGELFF
TRBJ1-5 TRBV4-1 CASSQYQGDLSNQPQHF
TRBJ2-5 TRBV28 CASSFLASGKETQYF
TRBJ2-1 TRBV7-8 CATRGGVGYNEQFF
TRBJ2-3 TRBV5-4 CASSLAGTSSPDTQYF
TRBJ1-1 TRBV11-2 CASSSVRGNTEAFF